The present TCR beta chain was sequenced within a study of blood T cell repertoires in COVID-19. Study-wide context: COVID-19 samples, acute and convalescent, were from the United States, Italy and Spain. PBMCs, B-cell-depleted T cells, or T cells were the source of the cDNA or gDNA that made up the material.

Per the original data handling: Reference gene primers were amplified, and this amplification served to estimate nucleated cell counts. The protocol was immunoSEQ multiplex PCR, while the TCRdb copy is restricted to in-frame clones and leaves out a portion. V and J calls and clone size are copied from that table; D and trimming were computed from the DNA. The sample contains fewer than 350,000 clones, roughly 85% of which appear only once. Self-reported history from a screening survey and questionnaire set each donor's cohort. This clone is a singleton in its sample. The CDR3 has 16 residues. Germline V lookup: CDR1 SGHNT, CDR2 YYREEE (reference sequence). After removal of 0 bases from V and 6 bases from J, the junction contained 6 bases not matched to a gene.

The sequencing input was PBMCs or T cells enriched from blood (not recorded which). The rearrangement links TRBV5-4 to TRBJ2-2; TRBD2 agrees at 9 bases. This clonotype originated in a man aged 30 to 45 who had recovered from COVID-19. In nucleotides, the CDR3 is TGTGCCAGCAGCTTGGCCCTGCGGGGGGGCCCCGGGGAGCTGTTTTTT. It translates to CASSLALRGGPGELFF.